A single sample gave rise to the 24 T cell receptor beta chains below, sequenced in a study of blood T cell repertoires in COVID-19. Sequencing used immunoSEQ multiplex PCR; TCRdb keeps in-frame clones, though not all of them. The sample yields around 450,000 clones, nearly 90% seen once. Sequenced material: PBMCs or T cells enriched from blood (not recorded which). All receptors derive from a woman aged 18-29 years with acute COVID-19.

The V gene is TRBV10-3, the J gene TRBJ2-5, with 11 bases matching TRBD1. Germline V gives CDR1 ENHRY, CDR2 SYGVKD. The CDR3 spans 15 residues. After removal of 4 bases from V and 2 bases from J, the junction contained 3 bases not matched to a gene. The CDR3 nucleotides are TGTGCCATCAGTGTTGGGACAGGGGGACAAGAGACCCAGTACTTC. Amino acid sequence: CAISVGTGGQETQYF.

The chain uses TRBV7-8 and TRBJ2-7; maybe TRBD1 (6 bases). The V and J ends lost 2 bases and 2 bases respectively, with 13 bases between them. The CDR3 loop spans 15 amino acids. Germline assignment: CDR1 SGHVS and CDR2 FQNEAQ. The CDR3 sequence is CASSLPRTGPYEQYF. CDR3 in DNA: TGTGCCAGCAGCTTACCTCGTACAGGGCCCTACGAGCAGTACTTC.

This rearrangement joins TRBV25-1 to TRBJ2-3, with 7 bases identical to TRBD2. Germline CDR1 is MGHDK and CDR2 is SYGVNS. The CDR3 has 16 amino acids. V dropped 0 bases and J dropped 4; count of bases not matched to a gene: 7. The CDR3 here is CASSEYGGRGADTQYF. In nucleotides, the CDR3 is TGTGCCAGCAGTGAATATGGCGGGAGAGGGGCAGATACGCAGTATTTT.

Here the CDR3 DNA reads TGTGCCAGCAGCCAAGATACGGGGGATCGCTATGGCTACACCTTC. The encoded protein is CASSQDTGDRYGYTF. This chain connects TRBV14 to TRBJ1-2; TRBD1 might be the D (5 bases). Trimming cost V 0 bases and J 4 bases, with 12 bases left between them. CDR1 is SGHDN and CDR2 is FVKESK in the germline V gene. The CDR3 is made up of 15 amino acids.

V gene TRBV19 combines with J gene TRBJ1-2; the match to TRBD1 covers 8 bases. The CDR3 is 13 residues long. Germline CDR1 and CDR2: LNHDA and SQIVND (reference sequence). The V and J ends lost 6 bases and 7 bases, in that order; junction bases with no gene match: 7. The CDR3 DNA follows: TGTGCCAGTAGGACAAGCACAGGGGGTGGCTACACCTTC. This translates into CASRTSTGGGYTF.

The chain employs TRBV5-4 and TRBJ2-2; TRBD2 matches 13 bases. Unmatched junction bases numbered 5, after V lost 6 bases and J lost 0 bases. Germline lookup yields CDR1 SGHNT and CDR2 YYREEE (reference sequence). The CDR3 has 17 amino acids. The CDR3 is CASNGLAGVANTGELFF. The CDR3 DNA reads as TGTGCCAGCAACGGACTAGCGGGGGTTGCGAACACCGGGGAGCTGTTTTTT.

This chain links TRBV5-5 with TRBJ1-1, with 7 bases that match TRBD1. This CDR3 contains 15 residues. Trimming took 0 bases from V and 0 from J; bases not matched to a gene: 2. Germline CDR1 reads SGHKS; CDR2 reads YYEKEE (reference sequence). CDR3 sequence: CASSLGDSLNTEAFF. CDR3 in DNA: TGTGCCAGCAGCTTGGGGGACAGCCTGAACACTGAAGCTTTCTTT.

The chain couples TRBV12-3 or TRBV12-4 to TRBJ1-2; TRBD1 agrees at 7 bases. Trimming at V came to 3 bases and at J to 6 bases, leaving 1 base not matched to a gene. This CDR3 is built from 12 residues. This chain's CDR3 is CASSLGQNGYTF. The CDR3 DNA sequence: TGTGCCAGCAGTTTGGGACAGAATGGCTACACCTTC.

CDR3 coding DNA: TGTGCCAGCAGTGGAAGACCGGGACAGGGAATTGAAGCTTTCTTT. It encodes CASSGRPGQGIEAFF. The genes are TRBV28 and TRBJ1-1, with TRBD1 identical over 9 bases. Germline CDR1 and CDR2: MDHEN and SYDVKM. V gave up 5 bases and J gave up 7 bases; unmatched junction bases: 11. The CDR3 runs 15 residues.

The sample holds one count of this clone. The chain recombines TRBV19 with TRBJ1-5; D gene uncertain. Germline V lookup: CDR1 LNHDA, CDR2 SQIVND (reference sequence). The ends were cut back, 2 bases at V and 2 bases at J, with 7 bases in the middle. The CDR3 consists of 14 residues. In DNA, the CDR3 is TGTGCCAGTAGTATAAGTGAGGGCAATCAGCCCCAGCATTTT. It specifies CASSISEGNQPQHF.

CDR3 residues: CATSDRWTSGRYNEQFF. CDR3 DNA: TGTGCCACCAGTGACCGCTGGACTAGCGGGAGGTACAATGAGCAGTTCTTC. The genes are TRBV24-1 and TRBJ2-1; TRBD2 aligns across 14 bases. The CDR3 is made up of 17 amino acids. V dropped 4 bases and J dropped 4; count of bases not matched to a gene: 5. CDR1 and CDR2 from the germline V gene are KGHDR and SFDVKD.

This chain uses TRBV13 with TRBJ1-1; D gene ambiguous. V lost 1 base, J lost 3 bases, and 12 bases lay in between. CDR3 size: 15 residues. Germline CDR1 and CDR2: PRHDT and FYEKMQ (reference sequence). The CDR3 spells CASSLDAGGHTEAFF. In nucleotides, the CDR3 is TGTGCCAGCAGCTTAGATGCGGGAGGTCACACTGAAGCTTTCTTT.

The chain links TRBV9 to TRBJ1-5; TRBD1 matches 7 bases. Germline CDR1 reads SGDLS; CDR2 reads YYNGEE. The J segment lost 6 bases and the V segment lost 7 bases, leaving 10 bases of the junction unmatched. The CDR3 totals 14 residues. CDR3 sequence: CASSEKGGFQPQHF. The CDR3 DNA follows: TGTGCCAGCTCCGAAAAAGGGGGCTTTCAGCCCCAGCATTTT. Full variable domain (outside the CDR3, taken from reference TRBV9 and TRBJ1-5): DSGVTQTPKHLITATGQRVTLRCSPRSGDLSVYWYQQSLDQGLQFLIQYYNGEERAKGNILERFSAQQFPDLHSELNLSSLELGDSALYFCASSEKGGFQPQHFGDGTRLSIL.

The V call is TRBV9, the J call TRBJ2-5; 9 nucleotides line up with TRBD2. This CDR3 region has 16 residues. V dropped 3 bases and J dropped 4; count of bases not matched to a gene: 10. The germline V gene has CDR1 SGDLS and CDR2 YYNGEE. CDR3 nucleotides: TGTGCCAGCAGCGCCATACTAGCGGGTGGGGTAGAGACCCAGTACTTC. As protein: CASSAILAGGVETQYF.

V and J are TRBV5-1 and TRBJ2-5; 11 bases are shared with TRBD1. With 4 bases clipped from V and 4 bases from J, the junction kept 3 bases outside the gene matches. This CDR3 region has 14 residues. Germline loops: CDR1 SGHRS, CDR2 YFSETQ. For the CDR3, the DNA is TGCGCCAGCAGCCCGGACAGGGGGCGAGAGACCCAGTACTTC. This translates into CASSPDRGRETQYF.

DNA of the CDR3: TGTGCCAGCAGCTCCACAGGGGACCACTTCTACGAGCAGTACTTC. This gives the protein CASSSTGDHFYEQYF. The chain employs TRBV5-6 and TRBJ2-7; 7 bases fit TRBD1. V was pared by 3 bases and J by 3 bases, with 9 bases of the junction left unmatched. CDR3 length: 15 amino acids. Germline loops: CDR1 SGHDT, CDR2 YYEEEE.

The rearrangement uses TRBV7-9 and TRBJ2-3; no firm D call. There are 12 residues in the CDR3. CDR1 is SEHNR, CDR2 FQNEAQ, per germline (reference sequence). V was pared by 4 bases and J by 4 bases, with 6 bases between. The CDR3 nucleotides read TGTGCCAGCAGCTCGGTTGCAGATACGCAGTATTTT. As protein: CASSSVADTQYF.

V and J are TRBV5-6 and TRBJ2-1; tentatively, D is TRBD1 (7 bases). The germline V gene encodes CDR1 SGHDT and CDR2 YYEEEE. Trimming stripped 6 bases from V and 14 bases from J, with 18 bases between. The CDR3 totals 12 residues. The CDR3 here is CASTASGRGEFF. CDR3 in DNA: TGTGCCAGCACCGCCTCGGGCAGGGGGGAGTTCTTC.

This rearrangement joins TRBV9 to TRBJ2-4; a weak D match, TRBD2 (6 bases). Germline CDR1 and CDR2: SGDLS and YYNGEE. The CDR3 has 15 residues. V was shortened by 2 bases and J by 2 bases, with 11 bases between the two germline ends. DNA for the CDR3: TGTGCCAGCAGCGTTGGAGGGGCGACCAAAAACATTCAGTACTTC. Translating gives CASSVGGATKNIQYF.

V and J are TRBV20-1 and TRBJ1-5; 8 nucleotides align to TRBD1. The V and J ends lost 3 bases and 7 bases, in that order; junction bases with no gene match: 5. CDR3 length equals 13 residues. The germline V gene encodes CDR1 DFQATT and CDR2 SNEGSKA (reference sequence). This CDR3 reads CSASVRGHQPQHF. CDR3 bases: TGCAGTGCTAGTGTCAGGGGGCACCAGCCCCAGCATTTT.

The chain links TRBV7-9 to TRBJ1-6; possibly TRBD1 for D (5 bases). V was trimmed by 3 bases and J by 6 bases, leaving 18 bases between them. The germline gives CDR1 SEHNR, CDR2 FQNEAQ (reference sequence). The CDR3 loop spans 17 amino acids. The CDR3 DNA reads TGTGCCAGCAGCTTTGGGGGAACTACTAGCTCTAATTCACCCCTCCACTTT. It translates to CASSFGGTTSSNSPLHF.

The gene calls are TRBV20-1 and TRBJ2-6; weak D call: TRBD2 (6 bases). V lost 5 bases and J 0 bases, leaving 17 bases between the germline ends. Germline V lookup: CDR1 DFQATT, CDR2 SNEGSKA (reference sequence). The CDR3 length is 17 residues. The CDR3 nucleotides read TGCAGTGCTCGTGGAGTCTTGGGGGGCTCTGGGGCCAACGTCCTGACTTTC. It yields the protein CSARGVLGGSGANVLTF.

The chain links TRBV5-8 to TRBJ2-5; 11 positions match TRBD2. Germline lookup yields CDR1 SGHTS and CDR2 YDEGEE. V was pared by 6 bases and J by 5 bases, with 21 bases of the junction left unmatched. There are 19 residues in the CDR3. DNA for the CDR3: TGTGCCAGCACCACGATACGGACAGGGGCCATAGCGGGAGGGGAGACCCAGTACTTC. Translated, it gives CASTTIRTGAIAGGETQYF.

This clone was seen a handful of times. This chain connects TRBV5-6 to TRBJ2-7; the match to TRBD2 covers 10 bases. The V segment lost 3 bases and the J segment 3 bases; nucleotides outside the gene matches: 0. Germline values: CDR1 SGHDT, CDR2 YYEEEE. CDR3 length equals 13 residues. CDR3 sequence (DNA): TGTGCCAGCAGCTGGACTAGCGGCTACGAGCAGTACTTC. Translation: CASSWTSGYEQYF. Variable domain in full (rest from reference TRBV5-6 and TRBJ2-7): DAGVTQSPTHLIKTRGQQVTLRCSPKSGHDTVSWYQQALGQGPQFIFQYYEEEERQRGNFPDRFSGHQFPNYSSELNVNALLLGDSALYLCASSWTSGYEQYFGPGTRLTVT.